Below are 2 T cell receptor beta chains sequenced from a single sample in a study of cytomegalovirus exposure and HLA in healthy donors. The PCR employed 60 Vbeta primers together with 13 Jbeta primers. This table comes from immunoSEQ multiplex PCR, and its TCRdb copy is limited to in-frame clones, with some not included. The sample comprises 85,000 to 100,000 clones, over 55% of which are singletons, and roughly 6% rests with the top ten. The sample taken for sequencing was PBMCs. These receptors were collected from a woman aged 25 to 39 in good health and CMV-seronegative.

The sample holds a few counts of this clone. This sequence joins TRBV28 and TRBJ2-1; 7 nucleotides match TRBD2. The CDR3 is 17 amino acids. CDR1 and CDR2 from the germline V gene are MDHEN and SYDVKM. With 6 bases clipped from V and 8 bases from J, the junction kept 19 bases outside the gene matches. This chain's CDR3 is CASSSPMRRERRDEQFF. CDR3 coding DNA: TGTGCCAGCAGCTCCCCAATGAGGCGGGAGAGGAGAGATGAGCAGTTCTTC.

Remarks on this clone: At one boundary the junction diverges from the germline segment, which might be a read error. The chain combines TRBV7-9 with TRBJ1-2; no firm D call. The CDR3 totals 12 residues. The germline V gene encodes CDR1 SEHNR and CDR2 FQNEAQ (reference sequence). The CDR3 spells CSSSTVSYGYTF. The CDR3 coding sequence is TGTTCCAGCAGCACGGTAAGCTATGGCTACACCTTC. Drawing the rest from reference TRBV7-9 and TRBJ1-2, the complete variable domain is DTGVSQNPRHKITKRGQNVTFRCDPISEHNRLYWYRQTLGQGPEFLTYFQNEAQLEKSRLLSDRFSAERPKGSFSTLEIQRTEQGDSAMYLCSSSTVSYGYTFGSGTRLTVV.